Detailed here is one T cell receptor (beta chain). Its antigen is undetermined. This sample stems from a study of STAT5B mutations in CD4+ large granular lymphocyte leukemia. Study context: Anti-CD4 microbead selection came after CD8+ cell depletion in cryopreserved samples. Study-wide results and limits: Of heterogeneous patient samples, only 5 or 6 CD4-sorted ones were compared for clonality.

As originally analysed: Clonotypes above 5% were considered putative leukemic clones, totaling about 64. Measured with immunoSEQ multiplex PCR; TCRdb has only the in-frame clones, and not every one. The V and J calls and clone size were taken over from that table, and D and trimming were inferred from the DNA. The sample contains about 10,000 clones, roughly four fifths of which appear only once. Sequencing was carried out using PBMCs. The receptor's source is a man aged 60-69 years with CD4+ T-cell large granular lymphocyte leukemia.

CDR3 nucleotides: TGTGCCAGCAGCTCGGGTGAGGGAGGCACAGATACGCAGTATTTT. It codes for CASSSGEGGTDTQYF. The chain employs TRBV14 and TRBJ2-3; D possibly corresponds to TRBD2 (5 bases). This CDR3 has 15 residues. With 5 bases removed from V and 1 base from J, the gap between germline ends came to 13 bases. CDR1 is SGHDN, CDR2 FVKESK, per germline.